This TCR beta chain was documented in a study of cytomegalovirus exposure and HLA in healthy donors. Overall study findings and caveats: The authors later linked a missense DCLRE1C variant to TCR beta V- and J-gene trimming. According to the study, roughly 160 TCR beta chains were cytomegalovirus-associated. Earlier results showed most TCR beta V segments being productive about 90% or about 30% of the time.

Germline CDR1 and CDR2: SGHVS and FQNEAQ. The CDR3 is made up of 16 amino acids. With V trimmed by 2 bases and J by 3 bases, 10 bases remained unmatched. Comments on this clone: What it binds is unknown.

PCR amplification relied on 60 Vbeta primers (plus 13 Jbeta primers). Clones were sequenced by immunoSEQ multiplex PCR, and TCRdb holds only the in-frame ones, with some missing. This sample has some 120,000 clones, with about 80% found just once. Sequencing was done on a sample of PBMCs. This chain links TRBV7-8 with TRBJ2-7; 7 bases agree with TRBD2. This TCR derives from a young man in good health and CMV-seronegative. The CDR3, as DNA: TGTGCCAGCAGCTTATATGGCGGGAGCTCCCTCTACGAGCAGTACTTC. As protein: CASSLYGGSSLYEQYF. Full variable domain (remainder filled in from reference TRBV7-8 and TRBJ2-7): GAGVSQSPRYKVAKRGQDVALRCDPISGHVSLFWYQQALGQGPEFLTYFQNEAQLDKSGLPSDRFFAERPEGSVSTLKIQRTQQEDSAVYLCASSLYGGSSLYEQYFGPGTRLTVT.